This T cell receptor beta chain emerged from a study of Ad26.COV2.S vaccination and SARS-CoV-2 variants. Sequencing was performed with immunoSEQ multiplex PCR; in TCRdb, only in-frame clones are kept and a portion is missing. Altogether more than 400,000 clones are present, around 91% being singletons, with the ten largest covering around 4.5%. Germline CDR1 KGHDR, CDR2 SFDVKD. The CDR3 is 15 amino acids. V was shortened by 1 base and J by 2 bases, with 10 bases between the two germline ends. The sample's treatment: some 20 received Ad26.COV2.S at low or high dose, single or two shots; 5 received placebo; per-sample allocation not given. The investigators took samples on day 63 after the first vaccine or placebo injection.

The sequences come from peripheral blood, collected in a trial of Ad26.COV2.S vaccine versus placebo. The chain recombines TRBV24-1 with TRBJ2-5; D possibly corresponds to TRBD2 (6 bases). The receptor was derived from a person between 18 and 59 years old who received the Ad26.COV2.S COVID-19 vaccine or a placebo. CDR3 DNA sequence: TGTGCCACCAGTGATTTCCTTGCGGGGCAAGAGACCCAGTACTTC. Its translation is CATSDFLAGQETQYF.